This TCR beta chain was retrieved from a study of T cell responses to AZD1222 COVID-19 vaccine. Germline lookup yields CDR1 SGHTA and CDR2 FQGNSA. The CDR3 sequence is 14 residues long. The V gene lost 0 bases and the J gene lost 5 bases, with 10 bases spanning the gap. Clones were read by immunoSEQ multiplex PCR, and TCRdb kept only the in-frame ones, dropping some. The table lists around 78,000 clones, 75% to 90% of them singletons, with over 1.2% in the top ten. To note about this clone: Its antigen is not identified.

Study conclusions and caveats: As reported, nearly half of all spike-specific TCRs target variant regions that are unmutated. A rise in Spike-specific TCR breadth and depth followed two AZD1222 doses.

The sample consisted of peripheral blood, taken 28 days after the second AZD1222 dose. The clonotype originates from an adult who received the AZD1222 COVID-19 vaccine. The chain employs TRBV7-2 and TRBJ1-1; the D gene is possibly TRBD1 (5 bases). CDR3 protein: CASSLAGEITEAFF. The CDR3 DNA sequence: TGTGCCAGCAGCTTAGCAGGGGAAATTACTGAAGCTTTCTTT.